The rows below give T cell receptor beta chains drawn from one sample of a study of lymphopenia after photon versus proton radiotherapy. Some clones are missing from TCRdb's copy, which holds only in-frame ones; the method was immunoSEQ multiplex PCR. The table shows 77,000 or so clones, with around 82% occurring only once. Sequenced here: peripheral blood, sampled from a patient treated with proton-based radiotherapy. The receptors stem from a man in his 60s with pancreatic cancer. CDR3s include the opening cysteine and the closing phenylalanine or tryptophan. A D gene is named only where the DNA matches it firmly. A clone size is listed for some rows: how often the clone was seen (once, few, many), or a class if it is expanded.

v_gene	d_gene	j_gene	abundance	CDR3aa	CDR3nt
TRBV4-3	-	TRBJ1-4	-	CASSQDAVGSANEKLFF	TGCGCCAGCAGCCAAGACGCTGTCGGGTCGGCTAATGAAAAACTGTTTTTT
TRBV5-6	-	TRBJ1-3	once	CASTPSVPGNTIYF	TGTGCCAGCACCCCCAGCGTACCGGGAAACACCATATATTTT
TRBV6-5	TRBD1	TRBJ2-7	-	CASSYAIGGIYEQYF	TGTGCCAGCAGTTACGCTATAGGGGGCATCTACGAGCAGTACTTC
TRBV6-4	-	TRBJ2-3	-	CASSDTRSADTQYF	TGTGCCAGCAGTGATACTCGGTCCGCAGATACGCAGTATTTT
TRBV5-1	-	TRBJ2-7	-	CASSLERTREGEQYF	TGCGCCAGCAGCTTGGAGCGAACGCGCGAAGGGGAGCAGTACTTC
TRBV29-1	-	TRBJ1-4	few	CSVEGGNEKLFF	TGCAGCGTTGAGGGAGGTAATGAAAAACTGTTTTTT
TRBV15	TRBD2	TRBJ2-5	-	CATSRHAPGGSETQYF	TGTGCCACCAGCAGACACGCCCCGGGGGGGTCGGAGACCCAGTACTTC
TRBV5-4	-	TRBJ2-5	-	CASSETHGEETQYF	TGTGCCAGCAGCGAAACCCACGGGGAAGAGACCCAGTACTTC
TRBV7-3	-	TRBJ1-1	-	CANSSSPNTEAFF	TGTGCCAACAGCTCTAGCCCGAACACTGAAGCTTTCTTT
TRBV7-7	TRBD1	TRBJ2-7	-	CASSLPGQGPYEQYF	TGTGCTAGCAGCTTACCGGGACAGGGACCCTACGAGCAGTACTTC
TRBV28	-	TRBJ1-5	-	CASSSGPANQPQHF	TGTGCCAGCAGTTCGGGGCCAGCCAATCAGCCCCAGCATTTT
TRBV11-1	TRBD1	TRBJ2-2	few	CASSLSGTGVPGELFF	TGTGCCAGCAGCTTATCAGGGACAGGGGTCCCCGGGGAGCTGTTTTTT
TRBV25-1	-	TRBJ1-1	-	CASSERMNTEAFF	TGTGCCAGCAGTGAAAGGATGAACACTGAAGCTTTCTTT
TRBV2	TRBD1	TRBJ2-7	-	CASTRDRGSYEQYF	TGTGCCAGCACCCGGGACAGGGGATCCTACGAGCAGTACTTC
TRBV6-5	-	TRBJ1-6	-	CASSYLIGDSPLHF	TGTGCCAGCAGTTACCTTATTGGGGATTCACCCCTCCACTTT
TRBV19	TRBD1	TRBJ2-1	-	CASSKDRGDEQFF	TGTGCCAGTAGTAAGGACAGGGGCGATGAGCAGTTCTTC
TRBV5-1	-	TRBJ2-5	-	CASSLDAREETQYF	TGCGCCAGCAGCTTGGATGCCAGGGAAGAGACCCAGTACTTC
TRBV6-1	-	TRBJ1-2	-	CASSDPQGLAYGYTF	TGTGCCAGCAGTGACCCTCAGGGATTGGCCTATGGCTACACCTTC
TRBV9	-	TRBJ2-7	-	CASSVGRRSSYEQYF	TGTGCCAGCAGCGTAGGGCGGCGGTCCTCCTACGAGCAGTACTTC
TRBV19	TRBD1	TRBJ2-2	-	CASSMGQGAVGELFF	TGTGCCAGTAGTATGGGACAGGGGGCTGTCGGGGAGCTGTTTTTT
TRBV7-9	-	TRBJ1-2	-	CASSQGKANYGYTF	TGTGCCAGCAGCCAAGGCAAAGCTAACTATGGCTACACCTTC
TRBV7-9	-	TRBJ2-1	-	CASSPENSGNEQFF	TGTGCCAGCAGCCCGGAGAATAGTGGGAATGAGCAGTTCTTC
TRBV30	TRBD1	TRBJ1-3	once	CAWRDRMASGNTIYF	TGTGCCTGGAGGGACAGGATGGCCTCTGGAAACACCATATATTTT
TRBV5-1	TRBD1	TRBJ1-5	-	CASSFNPLGTGTSNQPQHF	TGCGCCAGCAGCTTTAACCCTCTAGGGACAGGGACGAGCAATCAGCCCCAGCATTTT
TRBV6-1	TRBD2	TRBJ2-7	-	CASRLAGEQYF	TGTGCCAGCAGGTTAGCGGGCGAGCAGTACTTC
TRBV29-1	-	TRBJ1-1	once	CSARVGTEAFF	TGCAGCGCCCGAGTGGGGACTGAAGCTTTCTTT
TRBV28	-	TRBJ2-4	-	CASSLGGVWAPKNIQYF	TGTGCCAGCAGCCTCGGTGGTGTGTGGGCCCCCAAAAACATTCAGTACTTC
TRBV18	-	TRBJ2-2	-	CASSPQLGTGELFF	TGTGCCAGCTCCCCGCAACTAGGGACCGGGGAGCTGTTTTTT
TRBV19	-	TRBJ1-2	-	CASRGGDYGYTF	TGTGCCAGTCGGGGGGGAGACTATGGCTACACCTTC
TRBV30	-	TRBJ2-3	-	CAWSGGLAPTRDTQYF	TGTGCCTGGAGTGGGGGGCTAGCTCCAACGAGGGATACGCAGTATTTT
TRBV19	-	TRBJ2-2	once	CASSIGLPMAGELFF	TGTGCCAGTAGTATCGGGCTCCCGATGGCCGGGGAGCTGTTTTTT
TRBV9	-	TRBJ2-2	-	CASTAGLRTGELFF	TGTGCCAGCACCGCAGGCCTTAGGACCGGGGAGCTGTTTTTT
TRBV7-8	-	TRBJ1-1	-	CASSPRPRQNTEAFF	TGTGCCAGCAGCCCGAGGCCTAGACAGAACACTGAAGCTTTCTTT
TRBV5-1	TRBD2	TRBJ2-5	once	CASSLGLAGIQETQYF	TGCGCCAGCAGCTTGGGGTTAGCGGGTATCCAAGAGACCCAGTACTTC
TRBV29-1	TRBD2	TRBJ2-1	-	CSVEERLAGGSGEQFF	TGCAGCGTTGAAGAGCGACTAGCGGGAGGATCGGGTGAGCAGTTCTTC
TRBV27	-	TRBJ2-7	-	CASSPEGGKTYEQYF	TGTGCCAGCAGCCCAGAGGGCGGGAAAACCTACGAGCAGTACTTC
TRBV28	-	TRBJ2-5	-	CASSLRGGGRKQETQYF	TGTGCCAGCAGTTTACGTGGGGGCGGGAGAAAGCAAGAGACCCAGTACTTC
TRBV7-3	-	TRBJ2-3	-	CASQGGSRTDTQYF	TGTGCCAGCCAGGGGGGTTCCCGCACAGATACGCAGTATTTT
TRBV6-5	-	TRBJ2-7	-	CASSYGGVPYEQYF	TGTGCCAGCAGTTACGGTGGGGTCCCCTACGAGCAGTACTTC
TRBV5-1	-	TRBJ2-5	once	CASSLPGQETQYF	TGCGCCAGCAGCTTGCCGGGACAAGAGACCCAGTACTTC
TRBV28	-	TRBJ2-5	-	CASSDGPGETQYF	TGTGCCAGCAGTGACGGCCCGGGGGAGACCCAGTACTTC
TRBV19	TRBD1	TRBJ2-6	-	CASRDRGGSGANVLTF	TGTGCCAGTAGGGACAGGGGGGGCTCTGGGGCCAACGTCCTGACTTTC
TRBV19	-	TRBJ1-1	-	CASSIITQRTEAFF	TGTGCCAGTAGTATTATCACACAGCGCACTGAAGCTTTCTTT
TRBV7-8	-	TRBJ1-4	-	CASSLIPASTLGKLFF	TGTGCCAGCAGCCTCATTCCCGCTTCTACCTTGGGAAAACTGTTTTTT
TRBV9	-	TRBJ2-2	-	CASSVLQAAANTGELFF	TGTGCCAGCAGCGTACTACAGGCTGCCGCGAACACCGGGGAGCTGTTTTTT
TRBV28	-	TRBJ1-5	once	CASSLIQGYQPQHF	TGTGCCAGCAGTTTAATCCAGGGCTATCAGCCCCAGCATTTT
TRBV28	-	TRBJ2-3	-	CASSLLQKGTQYF	TGTGCCAGCAGTTTACTCCAAAAGGGTACGCAGTATTTT
TRBV29-1	TRBD2	TRBJ2-3	-	CSVQSGDGTDTQYF	TGCAGCGTTCAAAGCGGGGACGGCACAGATACGCAGTATTTT
TRBV11-3	TRBD2	TRBJ2-1	once	CASRTIAGAYNEQFF	TGTGCCAGCAGAACAATAGCGGGGGCCTACAATGAGCAGTTCTTC
TRBV11-3	-	TRBJ2-7	once	CASSLGARSYEQYF	TGTGCCAGCAGCTTAGGGGCAAGATCCTACGAGCAGTACTTC
TRBV18	-	TRBJ1-4	-	CASSPLRLDGIGEKLFF	TGTGCCAGCTCACCACTAAGATTGGACGGCATCGGAGAAAAACTGTTTTTT
TRBV11-3	-	TRBJ2-5	-	CASSSRSTRQQETQYF	TGTGCCAGCAGCAGCCGTAGTACGCGTCAACAAGAGACCCAGTACTTC
TRBV2	-	TRBJ2-4	-	CASSEIPWKGAKNIQYF	TGTGCCAGCAGTGAAATCCCCTGGAAGGGCGCCAAAAACATTCAGTACTTC
TRBV7-9	-	TRBJ1-3	-	CASSQGQPSSGNTIYF	TGTGCCAGCAGCCAAGGACAGCCGAGCTCTGGAAACACCATATATTTT
TRBV25-1	TRBD1	TRBJ1-5	-	CASTRGDRGRQPQHF	TGTGCCAGCACCAGGGGGGACAGGGGGCGTCAGCCCCAGCATTTT